This T cell receptor (beta chain) emerged from a study of control samples from healthy donors and cancer patients. V was clipped by 3 bases and J by 7 bases, with 15 bases between them. In germline, CDR1 is MNHEY, CDR2 SMNVEV (reference sequence). The CDR3 runs 14 residues. TCRdb's copy holds only in-frame clones and misses some; the assay was immunoSEQ multiplex PCR. The sample shows 85,000 to 95,000 clones, roughly 82% of them seen only once. The sequence derives from a woman in her fifties or sixties in good health. This sequence joins TRBV27 and TRBJ2-5; no firm D call. Source material: blood. The CDR3 DNA reads as TGTGCCAGCAGTTTGGCCCCCACCGCAACGACCCAGTACTTC. Translation: CASSLAPTATTQYF.